A selection of T cell receptor beta chains follows, all from one sample in a study of vaccination and CD4 T cells after COVID-19. The antigens these receptors bind are not known. MiXCR, run by TCRdb on the PCR reads, gives a single entry per CDR3 protein. This sample has roughly 17,000 distinct CDR3 sequences, with 30% to 45% found just once. The sample taken for sequencing was CD4+ T cells from blood, cultured in vitro. Receptors originate from a human donor who had recovered from COVID-19. CDR3s include the opening cysteine and the closing phenylalanine or tryptophan. A D gene is named only where the DNA matches it firmly. Expanded clones get a size class; other rows say once, few or many, or leave the size out.

J gene,V gene,D gene,clone size,CDR3 DNA,CDR3 protein
TRBJ1-5,TRBV2,-,-,TGTGCCAGCAGTGATCGGCAGGCTAACAATCAGCCCCAGCATTTT,CASSDRQANNQPQHF
TRBJ1-2,TRBV2,-,-,TGTGCCAGCAAGCGGGATGGCTATGGCTACACCTTC,CASKRDGYGYTF
TRBJ2-1,TRBV7-2,-,-,TGTGCCAGCAGCTTAGTGACTAGTTCCTACAATGAGCAGTTCTTC,CASSLVTSSYNEQFF
TRBJ1-5,TRBV5-4,-,-,TGTGCCAGCAGCTTGGCTGGTGGAACGGCCCAGCATTTT,CASSLAGGTAQHF
TRBJ1-1,TRBV20-1,-,few,TGCAGTGCTATCCGGGCCTTGGGTGGTGAAGCTTTCTTT,CSAIRALGGEAFF
TRBJ2-7,TRBV20-1,TRBD1,-,TGCAGTGCATCCGGGACAGGGGGCGGGAGTTACGAGCAGTACTTC,CSASGTGGGSYEQYF
TRBJ2-7,TRBV19,TRBD1,-,TGTGCCAGTAGTCTGGGACAGGTCTACGAGCAGTACTTC,CASSLGQVYEQYF
TRBJ2-5,TRBV7-6,TRBD2,few,TGTGCCAGCAGCCCCCGCTGGGGGGGGCAAGAGACCCAGTACTTC,CASSPRWGGQETQYF
TRBJ2-1,TRBV6-5,-,-,TGTGCCAGCAGTTACTCGAGCCCGGGACTGAAGCTTGAGCAGTTCTTC,CASSYSSPGLKLEQFF
TRBJ1-5,TRBV6-1,-,few,TGTGCCAGCAGGGTCGACAGAAATAGCAATCAGCCCCAGCATTTT,CASRVDRNSNQPQHF
TRBJ1-5,TRBV7-3,-,few,TGTGCCAGCAGCTTAAATAGCAATCAGCCCCAGCATTTT,CASSLNSNQPQHF
TRBJ1-2,TRBV6-5,TRBD1,-,TGTGCCAGCAGTTCCCACAGGGGTGGCTACACCTTC,CASSSHRGGYTF
TRBJ2-1,TRBV7-9,-,-,TGTGCCAGCAGCTTAGGGTCATACAGTGAGCAGTTCTTC,CASSLGSYSEQFF
TRBJ1-1,TRBV20-1,-,-,TGCAGTGCAAGACGCATCTTAGAGGTCAGCACTGAAGCTTTCTTT,CSARRILEVSTEAFF
TRBJ2-3,TRBV27,TRBD1,-,TGTGCCAGCAGTTTAGGGACAGGGGATACGCAGTATTTT,CASSLGTGDTQYF
TRBJ1-1,TRBV6-2/TRBV6-3,-,-,TGTGCCAGCAGTTACGGGACAACCAACACTGAAGCTTTCTTT,CASSYGTTNTEAFF
TRBJ1-5,TRBV6-2/TRBV6-3,-,-,TGTGCCAGCAGTCAGGGGAATAGCAATCAGCCCCAGCATTTT,CASSQGNSNQPQHF
TRBJ2-5,TRBV2,-,-,TGTGCCAGCAGTCTTGTTGATGGGACCCAGTACTTC,CASSLVDGTQYF
TRBJ2-5,TRBV14,TRBD2,-,TGTGCCAGCAGCCAAGCCGGGGGGGTGAAGACCCAGTACTTC,CASSQAGGVKTQYF
TRBJ2-7,TRBV6-1,-,-,TGTGCCAGCAGTAGGGGTGGGGACGAGCAGTACTTC,CASSRGGDEQYF
TRBJ2-2,TRBV20-1,TRBD2,-,TGCAGTGCTAGAGGGCTGATTAGCGGGAGAACCGGGGAGCTGTTTTTT,CSARGLISGRTGELFF
TRBJ2-7,TRBV19,TRBD1,few,TGTGCCAGTAGTGCAATGACAGGGTCACCCTACGAGCAGTACTTC,CASSAMTGSPYEQYF
TRBJ2-2,TRBV20-1,TRBD1,-,TGCAGTGCTAGAGGACAGGGGCGTTCACCCGGGGAGCTGTTTTTT,CSARGQGRSPGELFF
TRBJ2-3,TRBV20-1,TRBD2,-,TGCAGTGCTAGATTACTAGCGGTCAGCACAGATACGCAGTATTTT,CSARLLAVSTDTQYF
TRBJ1-2,TRBV10-3,TRBD1,few,TGTGCCATCTCCCAAGGACAGGCTTATGGCTACACCTTC,CAISQGQAYGYTF
TRBJ1-2,TRBV5-1,-,-,TGCGCCAGCAGCTTAATGGACACAAACTATGGCTACACCTTC,CASSLMDTNYGYTF
TRBJ1-6,TRBV4-1,-,-,TGCGCCAGCAGCCTAGGGACGGTTTATAATTCACCCCTCCACTTT,CASSLGTVYNSPLHF
TRBJ2-3,TRBV7-9,-,-,TGTGCCAGCAGCTTAGCGTGGGAAGATACGCAGTATTTT,CASSLAWEDTQYF
TRBJ2-3,TRBV6-5,TRBD1,-,TGTGCCAGCAGTTCACGGACAGGGAGAGATACGCAGTATTTT,CASSSRTGRDTQYF
TRBJ2-7,TRBV19,-,-,TGTGCCACCCAAGACTACTACGAGCAGTACTTC,CATQDYYEQYF
TRBJ2-3,TRBV2,TRBD2,-,TGTGCCAGCAAGAGGCTAGCGGGAGGGGAAGTGACAGATACGCAGTATTTT,CASKRLAGGEVTDTQYF
TRBJ2-3,TRBV6-4,-,-,TGTGCCAGCAGTGAAGGGACTAGCACAGATACGCAGTATTTT,CASSEGTSTDTQYF
TRBJ1-1,TRBV18,-,once,TGTGCCAGCTCACCGGTAGTTGGGACGGTGAACACTGAAGCTTTCTTT,CASSPVVGTVNTEAFF
TRBJ2-2,TRBV6-5,-,-,TGTGCCAGCAGTTACTCGAAGGACACCGGGGAGCTGTTTTTT,CASSYSKDTGELFF
TRBJ1-4,TRBV4-1,-,-,TGCGCCAGCAGCCCCAGGAGAGACGCAACTAATGAAAAACTGTTTTTT,CASSPRRDATNEKLFF
TRBJ1-2,TRBV28,-,-,TGTGCCAGCAGACGTAAGGTGGACTATGGCTACACCTTC,CASRRKVDYGYTF
TRBJ1-1,TRBV28,-,-,TGTGCCAGCAGTTTATCAGGGGCGGAGAACACTGAAGCTTTCTTT,CASSLSGAENTEAFF
TRBJ2-1,TRBV24-1,TRBD2,few,TGTGCCACCAGTGATAGCACTAGCGGGGAGTACAATGAGCAGTTCTTC,CATSDSTSGEYNEQFF
TRBJ2-7,TRBV19,TRBD1,-,TGTGCCAGTAGTTTAACAGGGGCGTCCAACTTCTACGAGCAGTACTTC,CASSLTGASNFYEQYF
TRBJ1-2,TRBV6-1,-,-,TGTGCCAGCAGTAACGACGGAAAAACTAACTATGGCTACACCTTC,CASSNDGKTNYGYTF
TRBJ2-5,TRBV2,TRBD2,-,TGTGCCAGCAGTGGACTAGCGGGAAGAGAGACCCAGTACTTC,CASSGLAGRETQYF
TRBJ2-7,TRBV28,-,-,TGTGCCAGCAGTTTAATAAACGAGCAGTACTTC,CASSLINEQYF
TRBJ2-7,TRBV28,-,-,TGTGCCAGCAGTTTTGTTAGGGGCATTACCTACGAGCAGTACTTC,CASSFVRGITYEQYF